Shown below are 23 T cell receptor beta chains from a single sample sequenced in a study of CD8+CD57+ T cells in acquired aplastic anemia. Using genomic DNA as the template, TCR beta VDJ and CDR3 profiling was carried out. In TCRdb, the reads were re-called with MiXCR into one record per CDR3 protein. The repertoire holds over 35,000 distinct CDR3 sequences, 68% seen once, with under 25% in the top ten. Sequenced sample: sorted CD4+, CD8+, or CD8+CD57+ T cells (not recorded which) from PBMCs. Receptor source: a human donor in good health, serving as a control.

The CDR3 coding sequence is TGTGCCATCAGTGAGTCGAAGGGGGTGGCCTACAATGAGCAGTTCTTC. This gives the protein CAISESKGVAYNEQFF. This chain links TRBV10-3 with TRBJ2-1; D is possibly TRBD1 (6 bases). The CDR3 extends over 16 amino acids. In germline, CDR1 is ENHRY, CDR2 SYGVKD. With 0 bases removed from V and 2 bases from J, the gap between germline ends came to 11 bases.

On this clonotype itself: This may stem from a read error, because a much larger clone lies one nucleotide away. This chain joins TRBV27 and TRBJ2-7; D unclear. Germline lookup yields CDR1 MNHEY and CDR2 SMNVEV (reference sequence). The CDR3 is 13 amino acids. V shed 8 bases and J shed 4 bases, with 15 bases lying between them. This chain's CDR3 is CASGWSIAYEQYF. CDR3 bases: TGTGCCAGCGGTTGGTCTATTGCGTACGAGCAGTACTTC.

This clonotype is judged medium-sized. This sequence joins TRBV20-1 and TRBJ1-2; 8 bases map to TRBD1. The CDR3 totals 14 residues. CDR1 is DFQATT and CDR2 is SNEGSKA in the germline V gene (reference sequence). The J segment lost 2 bases and the V segment lost 0 bases, leaving 2 bases of the junction unmatched. The CDR3 loop reads CSARERTGNYGYTF. The CDR3, as DNA: TGCAGTGCTAGAGAACGGACAGGGAACTATGGCTACACCTTC.

Ten or more counts support this clonotype. This chain connects TRBV28 to TRBJ2-6; D is possibly TRBD2 (6 bases). The CDR3 runs 19 residues. The V gene's germline CDR1 is MDHEN and CDR2 SYDVKM. V was pared by 2 bases and J by 3 bases, with 20 bases between. Here the CDR3 reads CASSLAGTQGLGGANVLTF. For the CDR3, the DNA is TGTGCCAGCAGTTTAGCCGGGACTCAGGGTCTGGGTGGGGCCAACGTCCTGACTTTC.

Many counts were recorded for this clonotype. The chain uses TRBV7-8 and TRBJ2-1, with TRBD1 as a possible D gene (7 bases). The V end lost 0 bases, the J end lost 9 bases, and 12 bases lay between the germline ends. Germline CDR1 SGHVS, CDR2 FQNEAQ. There are 14 residues in the CDR3. The CDR3 bases are TGTGCCAGCAGCTTAGCCCCGCAGGGGGGTGAGCAGTTCTTC. Protein: CASSLAPQGGEQFF. The entire variable domain, with the rest obtained from reference TRBV7-8 and TRBJ2-1, is as follows: GAGVSQSPRYKVAKRGQDVALRCDPISGHVSLFWYQQALGQGPEFLTYFQNEAQLDKSGLPSDRFFAERPEGSVSTLKIQRTQQEDSAVYLCASSLAPQGGEQFFGPGTRLTVL.

The CDR3 sequence: CASSQGGTGLYEQYF. CDR3 in DNA: TGCGCCAGCAGCCAAGGGGGGACAGGGCTGTACGAGCAGTACTTC. V gene TRBV4-3 combines with J gene TRBJ2-7; 9 bases agree with TRBD1. The V and J ends lost 1 base and 4 bases, in that order; junction bases with no gene match: 5. The CDR3 is 15 residues long. Germline V gene data show CDR1 as LGHNA and CDR2 as YSLEER.

This chain uses TRBV7-2 with TRBJ2-5, with TRBD2 identical over 8 bases. This CDR3 spans 13 amino acids. J lost 4 bases, V lost 8 bases, and 6 bases had no gene match. Germline CDR1 reads SGHTA; CDR2 reads FQGNSA. The CDR3 DNA sequence: TGTGCCAGCTCCACGGGGGGGGTAGAGACCCAGTACTTC. Its translation: CASSTGGVETQYF.

This clonotype was picked up one time. The genes are TRBV10-3 and TRBJ2-7, with 12 bases that match TRBD2. V was clipped by 4 bases and J by 4 bases; unmatched bases: 5. This CDR3 has 15 amino acids. Looked up from germline, CDR1 is ENHRY and CDR2 is SYGVKD. CDR3 bases: TGTGCCATCAGTGGGGCTAGCGGGAGGGATTACGAGCAGTACTTC. Protein product: CAISGASGRDYEQYF.

J is TRBJ2-1 and V is TRBV19; no clear D. The germline gives CDR1 LNHDA, CDR2 SQIVND (reference sequence). CDR3 size: 15 residues. Trimming removed 1 base at V and 6 bases at J, with 13 bases between. CDR3 DNA: TGTGCCAGTAGTATAGGCCAGGTTATGGCCAATGAGCAGTTCTTC. Translating gives CASSIGQVMANEQFF.

The chain employs TRBV9 and TRBJ1-6; 7 nucleotides line up with TRBD1. The CDR3 covers 14 residues. V was pared by 4 bases and J by 10 bases, with 8 bases of the junction left unmatched. Germline V gives CDR1 SGDLS, CDR2 YYNGEE. Here the CDR3 DNA reads TGTGCCAGCAGCCCGACAGGGAGAGGATCACCCCTCCACTTT. Translated: CASSPTGRGSPLHF.

V is TRBV10-3 and J is TRBJ1-6; maybe TRBD1 (5 bases). Germline CDR1 ENHRY, CDR2 SYGVKD. V gave up 0 bases and J gave up 8 bases, with 20 bases separating them. The length of the CDR3 is 18 residues. CDR3 sequence (DNA): TGTGCCATCAGTGAGTCGACGTTGGGGACTTTAAAGGATTCACCCCTCCACTTT. This gives the protein CAISESTLGTLKDSPLHF.

The rearrangement joins TRBV10-3 to TRBJ2-5; 8 nucleotides line up with TRBD2. CDR3 size: 15 residues. The germline V gene encodes CDR1 ENHRY and CDR2 SYGVKD. The trim removed 3 bases at V and 1 base at J, leaving 4 bases unmatched. CDR3 bases: TGTGCCATCAGTGACGAGCGGGGGCCCCAAGAGACCCAGTACTTC. Protein: CAISDERGPQETQYF.

This clonotype appeared many times. CDR3 sequence reads: CASSLDLGASYNEQFF. The CDR3, as DNA: TGTGCCAGCAGCTTAGATTTGGGGGCCTCCTACAATGAGCAGTTCTTC. The chain links TRBV13 to TRBJ2-1; tentative D call: TRBD1 (6 bases). The germline CDR1 and CDR2 sequences are PRHDT and FYEKMQ (reference sequence). The germline V and J ends were trimmed by 1 base and 0 bases, with 10 bases remaining between them. The length of the CDR3 is 16 residues.

The chain links TRBV25-1 to TRBJ1-2; perhaps TRBD1 as D (6 bases). Trimming took off 2 bases at V and 5 bases at J, with 15 bases between the two ends. Germline CDR1 reads MGHDK; CDR2 reads SYGVNS. CDR3 length equals 15 residues. In DNA, the CDR3 is TGTGCCAGCAGTGAAAGGGGAGGACAGAGATATGGCTACACCTTC. Its translation: CASSERGGQRYGYTF.

The chain has TRBV7-8 and TRBJ2-1; D is perhaps TRBD1 (5 bases). Germline V gives CDR1 SGHVS, CDR2 FQNEAQ. The CDR3 has 16 residues. With 5 bases removed from V and 9 bases from J, the gap between germline ends came to 23 bases. CDR3 sequence (DNA): TGTGCCAGCAGCAACCCAAAGGGGCACACCCAGGGTGAGCAGTTCTTC. It yields the protein CASSNPKGHTQGEQFF.

This clonotype was observed a handful of times. The rearrangement uses TRBV12-3 or TRBV12-4 and TRBJ2-7; either TRBD1 or TRBD2 may fit D (5 bases each). The CDR3 consists of 13 residues. Trimming stripped 4 bases from V and 1 base from J, with 8 bases between. The CDR3 loop is CASSSGTSYEQYF. CDR3 sequence (DNA): TGTGCCAGCAGTTCCGGGACGTCCTACGAGCAGTACTTC.

The CDR3 loop reads CATSARSRTQETQYF. The CDR3 DNA reads TGTGCCACCAGCGCCCGGTCGAGGACCCAAGAGACCCAGTACTTC. The chain recombines TRBV15 with TRBJ2-5; D ambiguous. Germline assignment: CDR1 LNHNV and CDR2 YYDKDF (reference sequence). CDR3 size: 15 residues. Trimming pared 5 bases from V and 1 base from J, leaving 14 bases between.

The V gene is TRBV12-3 or TRBV12-4, the J gene TRBJ1-1, with D tentatively TRBD1 (5 bases). Deletions cut 4 bases from V and 4 bases from J, with 13 bases between. The CDR3 consists of 14 residues. The CDR3 coding sequence is TGTGCCAGCAGTTGGGAGGGGATGGGCACTGAAGCTTTCTTT. It yields the protein CASSWEGMGTEAFF.

This rearrangement joins TRBV7-8 to TRBJ2-7; D may be TRBD2 (5 bases). CDR1 is SGHVS and CDR2 is FQNEAQ in the germline V gene. Between the trimmed V and J ends, which lost 1 base and 4 bases, there was a span of 5 bases. CDR3 length: 12 amino acids. CDR3 nucleotide sequence: TGTGCCAGCAGCTTAGAGCGGTACGAGCAGTACTTC. This encodes CASSLERYEQYF.

Notes on this clonotype: One end of the junction fails to match germline, which may point to a read error. J is TRBJ1-3 and V is TRBV4-1, with TRBD1 matching over 11 bases. This CDR3 region has 16 residues. Germline V gene lookup returns CDR1 MGHRA and CDR2 YSYEKL. The CDR3 nucleotides are TGTGCCAGCAGCACCGGGACAGGGGGTGTCGGAAACACCATATATTTT. Translating it yields CASSTGTGGVGNTIYF.

The CDR3, as DNA: TGTGCCAGCAGCTTACAAAACACCATATATTTT. This encodes CASSLQNTIYF. J is TRBJ1-3 and V is TRBV7-9; D uncertain. The CDR3 is made up of 11 amino acids. Germline V lookup: CDR1 SEHNR, CDR2 FQNEAQ (reference sequence). Trimming removed 2 bases at V and 6 bases at J, with 2 bases between.

The V and J genes are TRBV24-1 and TRBJ1-5; no definite D call. Per germline, CDR1 KGHDR and CDR2 SFDVKD. There are 14 residues in the CDR3. The germline V and J ends were trimmed by 4 bases and 5 bases, with 11 bases remaining between them. DNA for the CDR3: TGTGCCACCAGTGAAAATGAATCTGATCAGCCCCAGCATTTT. Translated, it gives CATSENESDQPQHF.

The sample holds many counts of this clonotype. The chain has TRBV5-6 and TRBJ1-5, with 7 nucleotides matching TRBD1. J lost 5 bases, V lost 0 bases, and 8 bases had no gene match. The CDR3 runs to 16 residues. Germline V gene data show CDR1 as SGHDT and CDR2 as YYEEEE. CDR3 bases: TGTGCCAGCAGCTTGGCAGAGACAGGGACTTATCAGCCCCAGCATTTT. It yields the protein CASSLAETGTYQPQHF.